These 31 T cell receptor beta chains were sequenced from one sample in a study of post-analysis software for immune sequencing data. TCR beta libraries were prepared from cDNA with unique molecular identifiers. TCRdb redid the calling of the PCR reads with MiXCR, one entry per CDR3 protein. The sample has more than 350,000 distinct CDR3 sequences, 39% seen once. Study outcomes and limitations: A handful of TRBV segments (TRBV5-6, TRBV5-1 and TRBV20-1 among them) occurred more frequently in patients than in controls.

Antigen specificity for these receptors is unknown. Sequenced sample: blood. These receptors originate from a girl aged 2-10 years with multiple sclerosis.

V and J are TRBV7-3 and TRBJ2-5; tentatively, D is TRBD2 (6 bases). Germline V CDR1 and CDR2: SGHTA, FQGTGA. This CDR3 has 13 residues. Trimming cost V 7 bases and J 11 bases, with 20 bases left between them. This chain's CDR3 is CASTVGPDGGQYF. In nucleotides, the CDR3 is TGTGCCAGCACCGTAGGGCCAGACGGAGGGCAGTACTTC.

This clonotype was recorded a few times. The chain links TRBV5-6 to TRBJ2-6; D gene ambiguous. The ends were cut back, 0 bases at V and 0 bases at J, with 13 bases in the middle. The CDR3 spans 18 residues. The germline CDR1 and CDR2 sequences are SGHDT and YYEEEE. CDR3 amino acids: CASSLVVLPLSGANVLTF. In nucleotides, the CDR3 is TGTGCCAGCAGCTTGGTGGTCCTCCCCCTCTCTGGGGCCAACGTCCTGACTTTC.

CDR3 DNA sequence: TGTGCCAGCAGTTACAACAGAGTAAACTATGGCTACACCTTC. It translates to CASSYNRVNYGYTF. V usage is TRBV6-2 or TRBV6-3 and J usage is TRBJ1-2; D remains ambiguous. The CDR3 totals 14 residues. Looked up from germline, CDR1 is MNHEY and CDR2 is SVGEGT. V lost 2 bases and J 2 bases, leaving 9 bases between the germline ends.

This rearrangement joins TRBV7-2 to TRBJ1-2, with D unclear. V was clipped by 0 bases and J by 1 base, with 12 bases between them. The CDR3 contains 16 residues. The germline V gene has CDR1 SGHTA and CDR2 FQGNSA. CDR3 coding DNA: TGTGCCAGCAGCTTAGCTAGGCAGTCCAATAACTATGGCTACACCTTC. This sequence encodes CASSLARQSNNYGYTF.

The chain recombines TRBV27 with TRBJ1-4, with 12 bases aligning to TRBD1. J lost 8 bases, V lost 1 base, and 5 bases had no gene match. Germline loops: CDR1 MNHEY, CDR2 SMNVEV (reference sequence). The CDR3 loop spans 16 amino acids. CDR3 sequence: CASSLYPGTGGEKLFF. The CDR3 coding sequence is TGTGCCAGCAGTTTATACCCCGGGACAGGGGGCGAAAAACTGTTTTTT.

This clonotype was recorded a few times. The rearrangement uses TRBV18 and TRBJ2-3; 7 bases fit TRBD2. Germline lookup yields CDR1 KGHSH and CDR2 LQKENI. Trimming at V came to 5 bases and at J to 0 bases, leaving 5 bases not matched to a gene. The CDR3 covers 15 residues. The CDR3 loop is CASSVREVSTDTQYF. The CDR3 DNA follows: TGTGCCAGCTCAGTCCGGGAGGTTAGCACAGATACGCAGTATTTT.

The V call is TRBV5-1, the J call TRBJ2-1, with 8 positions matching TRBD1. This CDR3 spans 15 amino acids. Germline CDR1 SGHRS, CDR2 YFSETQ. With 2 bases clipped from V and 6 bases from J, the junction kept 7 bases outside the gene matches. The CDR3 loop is CASSFHRGSPNEQFF. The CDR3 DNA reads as TGCGCCAGCAGCTTTCACAGGGGGTCCCCCAATGAGCAGTTCTTC. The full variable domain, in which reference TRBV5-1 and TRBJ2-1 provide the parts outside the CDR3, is KAGVTQTPRYLIKTRGQQVTLSCSPISGHRSVSWYQQTPGQGLQFLFEYFSETQRNKGNFPGRFSGRQFSNSRSEMNVSTLELGDSALYLCASSFHRGSPNEQFFGPGTRLTVL.

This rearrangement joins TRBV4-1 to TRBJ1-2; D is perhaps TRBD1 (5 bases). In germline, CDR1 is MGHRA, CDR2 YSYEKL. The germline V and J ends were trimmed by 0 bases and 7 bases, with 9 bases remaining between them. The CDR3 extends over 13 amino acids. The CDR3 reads CASSQDPRAGYTF. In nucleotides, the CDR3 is TGCGCCAGCAGCCAAGACCCCAGGGCTGGCTACACCTTC.

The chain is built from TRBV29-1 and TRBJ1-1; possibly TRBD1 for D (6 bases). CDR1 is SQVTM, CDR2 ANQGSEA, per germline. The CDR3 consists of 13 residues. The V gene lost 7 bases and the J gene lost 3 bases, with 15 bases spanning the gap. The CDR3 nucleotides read TGCAGCGATAGGGGGGGCCTCTACACTGAAGCTTTCTTT. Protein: CSDRGGLYTEAFF.

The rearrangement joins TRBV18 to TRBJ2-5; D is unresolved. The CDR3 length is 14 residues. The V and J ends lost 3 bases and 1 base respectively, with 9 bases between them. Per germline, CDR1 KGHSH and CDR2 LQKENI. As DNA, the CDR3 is TGTGCCAGCTCACCTCCAGAGCTCCAAGAGACCCAGTACTTC. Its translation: CASSPPELQETQYF.

CDR3 amino acids: CASSVASGAYNEQFF. The CDR3 nucleotides read TGTGCCAGCAGCGTAGCGAGCGGAGCCTACAATGAGCAGTTCTTC. This chain uses TRBV9 with TRBJ2-1; maybe TRBD2 (5 bases). CDR1 and CDR2 from the germline V gene are SGDLS and YYNGEE. The CDR3 length is 15 residues. V was shortened by 0 bases and J by 2 bases, with 9 bases between the two germline ends.

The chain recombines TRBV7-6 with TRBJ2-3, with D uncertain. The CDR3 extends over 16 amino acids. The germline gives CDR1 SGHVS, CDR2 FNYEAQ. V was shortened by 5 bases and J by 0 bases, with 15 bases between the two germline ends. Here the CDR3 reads CASSIGASLSTDTQYF. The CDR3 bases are TGTGCCAGCAGCATCGGCGCCAGCCTGAGCACAGATACGCAGTATTTT.

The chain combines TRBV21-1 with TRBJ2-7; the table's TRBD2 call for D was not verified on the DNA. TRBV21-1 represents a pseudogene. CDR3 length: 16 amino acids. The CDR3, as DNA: TGTGCCAGCAGCAAAGAGGGGACTAGCGGAGACTACGAGCAGTACTTC. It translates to CASSKEGTSGDYEQYF.

The CDR3 loop is CASRTILQDENTEAFF. The CDR3 nucleotides are TGTGCCAGCAGGACAATTCTCCAGGACGAGAACACTGAAGCTTTCTTT. The V gene is TRBV6-5, the J gene TRBJ1-1; D uncertain. This CDR3 spans 16 amino acids. V was shortened by 6 bases and J by 1 base, with 18 bases between the two germline ends. Germline V gene lookup returns CDR1 MNHEY and CDR2 SVGAGI.

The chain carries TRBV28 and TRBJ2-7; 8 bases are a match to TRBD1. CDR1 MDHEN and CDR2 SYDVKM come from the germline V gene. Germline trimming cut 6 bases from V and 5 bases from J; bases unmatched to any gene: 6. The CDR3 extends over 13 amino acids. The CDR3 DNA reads TGTGCCAGCAGGGACAGGGCAGTCCACGAGCAGTACTTC. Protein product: CASRDRAVHEQYF.

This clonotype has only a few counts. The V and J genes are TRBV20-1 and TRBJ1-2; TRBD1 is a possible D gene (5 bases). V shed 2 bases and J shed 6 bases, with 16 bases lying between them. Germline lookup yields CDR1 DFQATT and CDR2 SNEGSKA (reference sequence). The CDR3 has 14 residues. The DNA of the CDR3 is TGCAGTGCTAGAACGGGGACGGTAACTAATGGCTACACCTTC. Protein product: CSARTGTVTNGYTF.

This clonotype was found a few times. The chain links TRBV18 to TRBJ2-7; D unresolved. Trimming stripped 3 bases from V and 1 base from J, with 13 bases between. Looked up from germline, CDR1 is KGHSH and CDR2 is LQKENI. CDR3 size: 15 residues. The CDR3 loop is CASSPRRTDSYEQYF. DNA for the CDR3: TGTGCCAGCTCACCTCGTCGGACGGATTCCTACGAGCAGTACTTC.

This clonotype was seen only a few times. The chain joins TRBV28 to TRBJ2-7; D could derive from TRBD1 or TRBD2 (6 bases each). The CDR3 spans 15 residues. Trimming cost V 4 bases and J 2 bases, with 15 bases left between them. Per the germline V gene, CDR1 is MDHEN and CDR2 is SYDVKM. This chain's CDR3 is CASSWPGARAYEQYF. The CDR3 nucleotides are TGTGCCAGCAGTTGGCCGGGGGCGAGAGCCTACGAGCAGTACTTC.

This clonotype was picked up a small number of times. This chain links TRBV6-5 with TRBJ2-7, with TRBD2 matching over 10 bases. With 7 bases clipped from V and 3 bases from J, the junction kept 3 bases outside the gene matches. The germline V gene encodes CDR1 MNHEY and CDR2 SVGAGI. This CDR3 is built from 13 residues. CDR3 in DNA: TGTGCCAGCAAGACTAGCGGGCGCTACGAGCAGTACTTC. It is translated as CASKTSGRYEQYF.

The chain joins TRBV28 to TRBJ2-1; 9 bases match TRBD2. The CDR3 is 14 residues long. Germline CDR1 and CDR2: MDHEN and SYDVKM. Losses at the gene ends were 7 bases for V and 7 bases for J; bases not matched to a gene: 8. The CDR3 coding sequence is TGTGCCAGCAATTTGCTAGCGGGGCAGAATGAGCAGTTCTTC. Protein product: CASNLLAGQNEQFF.

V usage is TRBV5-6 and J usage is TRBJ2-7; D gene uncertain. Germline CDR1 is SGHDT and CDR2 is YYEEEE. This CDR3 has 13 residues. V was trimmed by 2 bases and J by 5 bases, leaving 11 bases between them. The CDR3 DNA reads TGTGCCAGCAGCTTTAACCTCCTTAACGAGCAGTACTTC. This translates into CASSFNLLNEQYF.

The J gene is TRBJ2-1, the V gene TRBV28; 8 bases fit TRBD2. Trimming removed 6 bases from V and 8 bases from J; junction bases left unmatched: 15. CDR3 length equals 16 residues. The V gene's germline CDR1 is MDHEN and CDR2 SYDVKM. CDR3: CASSHDVSGRAYEQFF. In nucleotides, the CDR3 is TGTGCCAGCAGCCACGACGTCAGCGGGAGAGCGTATGAGCAGTTCTTC.

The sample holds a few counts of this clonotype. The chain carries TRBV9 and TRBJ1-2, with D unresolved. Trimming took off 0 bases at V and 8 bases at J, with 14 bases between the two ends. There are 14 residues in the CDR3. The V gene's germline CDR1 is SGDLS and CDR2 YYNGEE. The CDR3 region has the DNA TGTGCCAGCAGCGTAGCTTCGGGTAGTGGAGGCTACACCTTC. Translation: CASSVASGSGGYTF.

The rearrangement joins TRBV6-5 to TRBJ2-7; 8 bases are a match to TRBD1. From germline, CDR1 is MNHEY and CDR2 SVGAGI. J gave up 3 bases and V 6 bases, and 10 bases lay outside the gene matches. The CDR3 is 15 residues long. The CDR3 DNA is TGTGCCAGCAGACCCGGACAGGGCCACTACTACGAGCAGTACTTC. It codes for CASRPGQGHYYEQYF.

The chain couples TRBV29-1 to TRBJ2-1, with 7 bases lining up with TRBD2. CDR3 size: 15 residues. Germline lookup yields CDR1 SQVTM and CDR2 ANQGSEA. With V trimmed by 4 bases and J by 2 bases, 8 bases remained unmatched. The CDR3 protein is CSVVDGGVTYNEQFF. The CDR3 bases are TGCAGCGTTGTCGATGGGGGGGTTACCTACAATGAGCAGTTCTTC.

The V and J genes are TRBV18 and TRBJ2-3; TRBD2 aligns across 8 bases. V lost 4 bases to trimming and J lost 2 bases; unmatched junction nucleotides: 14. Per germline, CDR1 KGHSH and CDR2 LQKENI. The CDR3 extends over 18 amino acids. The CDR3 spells CASSLASGSVFITDTQYF. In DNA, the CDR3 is TGTGCCAGCTCACTAGCCAGCGGGAGCGTATTTATCACAGATACGCAGTATTTT. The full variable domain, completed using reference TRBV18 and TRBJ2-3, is NAGVMQNPRHLVRRRGQEARLRCSPMKGHSHVYWYRQLPEEGLKFMVYLQKENIIDESGMPKERFSAEFPKEGPSILRIQQVVRGDSAAYFCASSLASGSVFITDTQYFGPGTRLTVL.

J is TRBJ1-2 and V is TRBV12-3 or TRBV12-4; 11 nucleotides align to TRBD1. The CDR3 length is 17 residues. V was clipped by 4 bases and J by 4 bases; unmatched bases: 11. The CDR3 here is CASSSTWTGGSGYGYTF. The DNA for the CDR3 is TGTGCCAGCAGTTCCACCTGGACAGGGGGCTCTGGCTATGGCTACACCTTC.

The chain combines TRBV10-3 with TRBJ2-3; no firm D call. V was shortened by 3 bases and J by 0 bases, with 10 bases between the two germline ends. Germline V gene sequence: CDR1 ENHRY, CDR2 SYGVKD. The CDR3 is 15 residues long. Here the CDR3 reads CAISDDTTSTDTQYF. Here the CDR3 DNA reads TGTGCCATCAGTGACGACACCACTAGCACAGATACGCAGTATTTT.

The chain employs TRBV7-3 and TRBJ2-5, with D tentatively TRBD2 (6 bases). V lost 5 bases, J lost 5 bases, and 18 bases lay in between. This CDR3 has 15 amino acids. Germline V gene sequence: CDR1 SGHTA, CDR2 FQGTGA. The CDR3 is CASSPTRVPAETQYF. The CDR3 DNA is TGTGCCAGCAGCCCGACTAGGGTCCCGGCGGAGACCCAGTACTTC. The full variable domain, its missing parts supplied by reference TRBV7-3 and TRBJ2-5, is GAGVSQTPSNKVTEKGKYVELRCDPISGHTALYWYRQSLGQGPEFLIYFQGTGAADDSGLPNDRFFAVRPEGSVSTLKIQRTERGDSAVYLCASSPTRVPAETQYFGPGTRLLVL.

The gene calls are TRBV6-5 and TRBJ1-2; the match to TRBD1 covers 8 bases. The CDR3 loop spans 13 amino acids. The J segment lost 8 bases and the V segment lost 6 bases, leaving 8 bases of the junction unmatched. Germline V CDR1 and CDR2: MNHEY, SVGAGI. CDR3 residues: CASSNLDREGYTF. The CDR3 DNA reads TGTGCCAGCAGCAACCTGGACAGGGAGGGCTACACCTTC.

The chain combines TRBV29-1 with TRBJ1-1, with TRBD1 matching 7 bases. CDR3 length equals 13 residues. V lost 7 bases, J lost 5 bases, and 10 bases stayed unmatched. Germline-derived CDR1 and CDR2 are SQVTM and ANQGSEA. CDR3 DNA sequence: TGCAGCGCTCAGAGGGGGCTCGGGACTGAAGCTTTCTTT. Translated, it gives CSAQRGLGTEAFF.